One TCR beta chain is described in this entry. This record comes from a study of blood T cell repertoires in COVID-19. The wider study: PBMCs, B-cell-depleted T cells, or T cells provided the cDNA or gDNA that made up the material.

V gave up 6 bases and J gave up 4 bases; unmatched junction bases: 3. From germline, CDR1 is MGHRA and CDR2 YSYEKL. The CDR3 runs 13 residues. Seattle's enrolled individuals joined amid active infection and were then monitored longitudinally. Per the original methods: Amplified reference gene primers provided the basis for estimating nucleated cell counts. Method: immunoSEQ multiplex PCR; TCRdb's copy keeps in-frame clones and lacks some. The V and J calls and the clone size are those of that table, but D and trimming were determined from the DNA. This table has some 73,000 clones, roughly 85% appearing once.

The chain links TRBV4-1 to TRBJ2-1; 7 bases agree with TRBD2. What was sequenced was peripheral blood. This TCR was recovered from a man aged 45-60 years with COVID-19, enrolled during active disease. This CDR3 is CASRSGTYNEQFF. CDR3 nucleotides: TGCGCCAGCAGAAGCGGGACGTACAATGAGCAGTTCTTC.